Presented here are 27 T cell receptor beta chains from one specimen sequenced in a study of response to subunit inactivated influenza vaccine. MiXCR, applied by TCRdb to the RT-PCR reads, yields one record per CDR3 protein. Among hundreds of thousands of distinct CDR3 sequences listed, roughly 8.2% were seen once. The specimen comprised PBMCs from blood, sampled around 25 months after vaccination. The receptors here all came from a man in his fifties or sixties who received an inactivated influenza vaccine.

This clonotype was detected ten times or more. The rearrangement uses TRBV4-3 and TRBJ2-3, with no clear D. This CDR3 region has 16 residues. From germline, CDR1 is LGHNA and CDR2 YSLEER. V lost 0 bases to trimming and J lost 1 base, with 11 bases between them. CDR3 coding DNA: TGCGCCAGCAGCCAAGATAAAAGCCCAGGCACAGATACGCAGTATTTT. Translation: CASSQDKSPGTDTQYF.

The gene calls are TRBV28 and TRBJ1-1; D is uncertain. The germline gives CDR1 MDHEN, CDR2 SYDVKM. The CDR3 totals 12 residues. The ends were cut back, 5 bases at V and 1 base at J, with 5 bases in the middle. In nucleotides, the CDR3 is TGTGCCAGCAGTCCAGAGAACACTGAAGCTTTCTTT. Its translation is CASSPENTEAFF. Supplemented by reference TRBV28 and TRBJ1-1, the full variable domain reads DVKVTQSSRYLVKRTGEKVFLECVQDMDHENMFWYRQDPGLGLRLIYFSYDVKMKEKGDIPEGYSVSREKKERFSLILESASTNQTSMYLCASSPENTEAFFGQGTRLTVV.

This clonotype was observed at least ten times. V gene TRBV29-1 combines with J gene TRBJ2-3, with 9 bases matching TRBD1. This CDR3 has 14 amino acids. Per germline, CDR1 SQVTM and CDR2 ANQGSEA. Losses at the gene ends were 6 bases for V and 1 base for J; bases not matched to a gene: 5. This CDR3 is CSVTRDRGTDTQYF. The DNA for the CDR3 is TGCAGCGTGACGAGGGACAGGGGCACAGATACGCAGTATTTT.

This clonotype has ten or more counts. The V gene is TRBV20-1, the J gene TRBJ2-1; D may match TRBD1 or TRBD2 (5 bases each). CDR1 is DFQATT and CDR2 is SNEGSKA in the germline V gene (reference sequence). Between the trimmed V and J ends, which lost 3 bases and 7 bases, there was a span of 22 bases. The CDR3 has 16 amino acids. Written as DNA, the CDR3 is TGCAGTGCTAGGGGACCTAGCTCCAAAGAGATTAATGAGCAGTTCTTC. It is translated as CSARGPSSKEINEQFF.

This clonotype was observed at least ten times. J is TRBJ2-3 and V is TRBV12-3 or TRBV12-4; 7 nucleotides match TRBD2. V lost 11 bases, J lost 2 bases, and 4 bases stayed unmatched. The CDR3 sequence is 12 residues long. The chain's CDR3 is CASGGFTDTQYF. The CDR3 DNA sequence: TGTGCCTCGGGAGGATTCACAGATACGCAGTATTTT.

This clonotype showed up many times. At one end the junction does not follow the germline gene, possibly because of a read error. The gene calls are TRBV7-2 and TRBJ2-5; weak D call: TRBD1 (6 bases). CDR3 length equals 12 residues. Germline CDR1 and CDR2: SGHTA and FQGNSA. The CDR3 here is CASSFTRGIEDF. The CDR3 DNA sequence: TGTGCCAGCAGCTTCACCAGGGGTATAGAGGACTTC.

Only a few counts were recorded for this clonotype. The J gene is TRBJ2-3, the V gene TRBV6-5; D is unresolved. This CDR3 has 15 residues. Germline V gene lookup returns CDR1 MNHEY and CDR2 SVGAGI. Trimming removed 2 bases from V and 6 bases from J, with 15 bases in between. In nucleotides, the CDR3 is TGTGCCAGCAGTTACGATCCGGACCCGGCGGATACGCAGTATTTT. Amino acids: CASSYDPDPADTQYF.

This clonotype has ten or more counts. CDR3 coding DNA: TGTGCCAGCAGCTTACTGGGACAGATTAACTATGGCTACACCTTC. Protein: CASSLLGQINYGYTF. V and J are TRBV7-9 and TRBJ1-2, with 7 bases matching TRBD1. The CDR3 is made up of 15 amino acids. V shed 2 bases and J 1 base; nucleotides not matched to a gene: 4. Germline CDR1 and CDR2: SEHNR and FQNEAQ (reference sequence). Combining the CDR3 with reference TRBV7-9 and TRBJ1-2 gives the whole variable domain DTGVSQNPRHKITKRGQNVTFRCDPISEHNRLYWYRQTLGQGPEFLTYFQNEAQLEKSRLLSDRFSAERPKGSFSTLEIQRTEQGDSAMYLCASSLLGQINYGYTFGSGTRLTVV.

This rearrangement joins TRBV20-1 to TRBJ2-7; 8 bases fit TRBD2. Trimming cost V 4 bases and J 5 bases; bases outside gene matches: 13. This CDR3 contains 15 residues. In germline, CDR1 is DFQATT, CDR2 SNEGSKA (reference sequence). CDR3 DNA: TGCAGTGCTAAGATCTTGAGCGGGAGTTTACACGAGCAGTACTTC. This translates into CSAKILSGSLHEQYF.

This clonotype was found a few times. The chain recombines TRBV12-3 or TRBV12-4 with TRBJ2-1, with TRBD2 identical over 8 bases. V was clipped by 6 bases and J by 15 bases; unmatched bases: 10. This CDR3 comprises 12 residues. The CDR3 coding sequence is TGTGCCAGCAGCCCCGTCCCCGGGACTAGGTTCTTC. It encodes CASSPVPGTRFF.

This clonotype was counted many times. J is TRBJ2-1 and V is TRBV18; 14 bases map to TRBD2. Germline V CDR1 and CDR2: KGHSH, LQKENI. This CDR3 comprises 19 residues. Unmatched junction bases numbered 13, after V lost 3 bases and J lost 6 bases. The CDR3 nucleotides read TGTGCCAGCTCACCCCCGACGACTAGCGGGAGGGCCAATTTCAATGAGCAGTTCTTC. It yields the protein CASSPPTTSGRANFNEQFF. The full variable domain, its missing parts supplied by reference TRBV18 and TRBJ2-1, is NAGVMQNPRHLVRRRGQEARLRCSPMKGHSHVYWYRQLPEEGLKFMVYLQKENIIDESGMPKERFSAEFPKEGPSILRIQQVVRGDSAAYFCASSPPTTSGRANFNEQFFGPGTRLTVL.

In its sample, this clonotype was seen a few times. The chain is built from TRBV20-1 and TRBJ2-2; the D gene is possibly TRBD2 (6 bases). The ends were cut back, 1 base at V and 2 bases at J, with 14 bases in the middle. Germline CDR1 reads DFQATT; CDR2 reads SNEGSKA (reference sequence). CDR3 length: 16 residues. CDR3: CSARGARGINTGELFF. The CDR3 DNA sequence: TGCAGTGCTAGAGGCGCCCGGGGGATAAACACCGGGGAGCTGTTTTTT.

This clonotype was seen a handful of times. The genes are TRBV28 and TRBJ1-5; no clear D gene. V lost 6 bases and J lost 0, with 12 bases in between. The germline gives CDR1 MDHEN, CDR2 SYDVKM. The CDR3 has 15 residues. CDR3: CASRGPGFSNQPQHF. The CDR3 DNA reads as TGTGCCAGCAGGGGTCCTGGTTTTAGCAATCAGCCCCAGCATTTT.

The sample holds many counts of this clonotype. The genes are TRBV25-1 and TRBJ1-3, with a tentative D call TRBD1 (5 bases). Trimming pared 4 bases from V and 6 bases from J, leaving 19 bases between. Germline CDR1 is MGHDK and CDR2 is SYGVNS. The CDR3 extends over 16 amino acids. CDR3 amino acids: CASSGGTLKRENTIYF. CDR3 DNA: TGTGCCAGCAGTGGCGGGACCCTCAAGAGAGAAAACACCATATATTTT.

This clonotype was seen a few times. The genes are TRBV6-2 or TRBV6-3 and TRBJ2-2, with TRBD1 identical over 7 bases. The CDR3 has 14 amino acids. CDR1 and CDR2 (germline): MNHEY, SVGEGT. V was pared by 6 bases and J by 4 bases, with 5 bases of the junction left unmatched. The CDR3 loop reads CASSYRGATGELFF. Written as DNA, the CDR3 is TGTGCCAGCAGCTACAGGGGAGCCACCGGGGAGCTGTTTTTT.

This chain links TRBV3-1 with TRBJ1-2, with 9 bases aligning to TRBD1. Per germline, CDR1 LGHDT and CDR2 YNNKEL (reference sequence). CDR3 length: 16 amino acids. The J segment lost 4 bases and the V segment lost 0 bases, leaving 6 bases of the junction unmatched. For the CDR3, the DNA is TGTGCCAGCAGCCAAGAGACAGGGGGTTTCCCCTATGGCTACACCTTC. It codes for CASSQETGGFPYGYTF. Variable domain in full (rest from reference TRBV3-1 and TRBJ1-2): DTAVSQTPKYLVTQMGNDKSIKCEQNLGHDTMYWYKQDSKKFLKIMFSYNNKELIINETVPNRFSPKSPDKAHLNLHINSLELGDSAVYFCASSQETGGFPYGYTFGSGTRLTVV.

This clonotype was detected only a few times. The rearrangement uses TRBV11-2 and TRBJ2-3, with D possibly being TRBD1 (5 bases). V was cut by 3 bases and J by 0 bases, with 10 bases left in between. The CDR3 covers 15 residues. From germline, CDR1 is SGHAT and CDR2 FQNNGV. This chain's CDR3 is CASSFSRVSTDTQYF. CDR3 DNA sequence: TGTGCCAGCAGCTTCTCCAGGGTTAGCACAGATACGCAGTATTTT.

This clonotype has just a few counts. The chain combines TRBV7-9 with TRBJ2-1; 9 nucleotides match TRBD2. CDR1 and CDR2 from the germline V gene are SEHNR and FQNEAQ (reference sequence). This CDR3 region has 15 residues. Trimming at V came to 5 bases and at J to 3 bases, leaving 5 bases not matched to a gene. For the CDR3, the DNA is TGTGCCAGCAGCCAAGGACTAGCGTTCTACAATGAGCAGTTCTTC. Its translation: CASSQGLAFYNEQFF.

This rearrangement joins TRBV3-1 to TRBJ2-4, with 8 bases identical to TRBD2. V lost 4 bases to trimming and J lost 0 bases; unmatched junction nucleotides: 8. CDR1 is LGHDT, CDR2 YNNKEL, per germline (reference sequence). The CDR3 is 17 amino acids. The CDR3 DNA follows: TGTGCCAGCAGCCCGACTAGCGAACACCTAGCCAAAAACATTCAGTACTTC. Protein: CASSPTSEHLAKNIQYF. Using reference TRBV3-1 and TRBJ2-4 for the parts outside the CDR3, the full variable domain is DTAVSQTPKYLVTQMGNDKSIKCEQNLGHDTMYWYKQDSKKFLKIMFSYNNKELIINETVPNRFSPKSPDKAHLNLHINSLELGDSAVYFCASSPTSEHLAKNIQYFGAGTRLSVL.

This clonotype was seen a few times. The CDR3 is CAISERDTSSGNTIYF. The CDR3, as DNA: TGTGCCATCAGTGAGCGCGACACCTCCTCTGGAAACACCATATATTTT. The chain recombines TRBV10-3 with TRBJ1-3; D remains unclear. V was shortened by 2 bases and J by 0 bases, with 11 bases between the two germline ends. The CDR3 sequence is 16 residues long. Per the germline V gene, CDR1 is ENHRY and CDR2 is SYGVKD.

This clonotype was detected many times. The V and J genes are TRBV29-1 and TRBJ1-2, with D tentatively TRBD1 (5 bases). Between the trimmed V and J ends, which lost 3 bases and 6 bases, there was a span of 23 bases. The CDR3 spans 16 residues. Per germline, CDR1 SQVTM and CDR2 ANQGSEA. The CDR3 is CSVDFGGMGGTHGYTF. CDR3 DNA: TGCAGCGTTGACTTCGGGGGGATGGGGGGGACGCATGGCTACACCTTC.

In this sample, this clonotype turned up a few times. This chain links TRBV18 with TRBJ2-3; either TRBD1 or TRBD2 may fit D (5 bases each). The CDR3 is 14 amino acids. Germline assignment: CDR1 KGHSH and CDR2 LQKENI. V shed 0 bases and J shed 6 bases, with 10 bases lying between them. The CDR3 DNA is TGTGCCAGCTCACCACCCGGGGCTGGGGATACGCAGTATTTT. Its translation: CASSPPGAGDTQYF.

Ten or more counts support this clonotype. The V gene is TRBV3-1, the J gene TRBJ2-5; the match to TRBD2 covers 10 bases. This CDR3 is 15 amino acids long. The V gene end was trimmed by 7 bases and the J gene end by 1 base; junction bases not matched to a gene: 6. Germline-derived CDR1 and CDR2 are LGHDT and YNNKEL (reference sequence). The CDR3 DNA is TGTGCCAGCACCGCTAGCGGGAGATCCCAAGAGACCCAGTACTTC. Amino acids: CASTASGRSQETQYF.

The chain recombines TRBV20-1 with TRBJ2-7, with 11 bases matching TRBD2. Unmatched junction bases numbered 4, after V lost 6 bases and J lost 3 bases. CDR1 DFQATT and CDR2 SNEGSKA come from the germline V gene (reference sequence). This CDR3 has 13 residues. The CDR3 region is CSALLAGGYEQYF. DNA for the CDR3: TGCAGTGCCCTTCTAGCGGGAGGCTACGAGCAGTACTTC.

The chain recombines TRBV6-2 or TRBV6-3 with TRBJ2-6; possible D gene TRBD2, 6 bases. CDR3 length: 19 residues. From germline, CDR1 is MNHEY and CDR2 SVGEGT. V was clipped by 6 bases and J by 0 bases, with 21 bases between them. CDR3 protein: CASRSDTGLYGSGANVLTF. The CDR3 DNA reads TGTGCCAGCAGATCTGATACGGGACTCTATGGCTCTGGGGCCAACGTCCTGACTTTC.

The sample holds a few counts of this clonotype. CDR3 sequence (DNA): TGTGCCAGCGATTTAGGGGGCAGCACCGGGGAGCTGTTTTTT. Amino acid sequence: CASDLGGSTGELFF. The chain joins TRBV19 to TRBJ2-2; TRBD1 aligns across 7 bases. The CDR3 is made up of 14 amino acids. Trimming removed 9 bases from V and 4 bases from J; junction bases left unmatched: 8. Germline values: CDR1 LNHDA, CDR2 SQIVND (reference sequence).

This clonotype appeared many times. This sequence joins TRBV14 and TRBJ2-5, with 9 bases that match TRBD1. Unmatched junction bases numbered 5, after V lost 4 bases and J lost 2 bases. This CDR3 is built from 15 residues. The V gene's germline CDR1 is SGHDN and CDR2 FVKESK. The CDR3 nucleotides are TGTGCCAGCAGCCCTATGGACAGGGGTCAAGAGACCCAGTACTTC. This encodes CASSPMDRGQETQYF.